What follows describes a single T cell receptor beta chain. Many counts were recorded for this clone. No antigen is known for it. Base-call qualities are not available, and no considerably larger clone is one nucleotide away. None of the patients had been given any treatment before thyroid surgery. Using T-cell receptor beta sequencing, the researchers looked back retrospectively at clinical samples from patients, gathered between about 2012 and 2018. The source of the sample is a study of metastatic and nonmetastatic thyroid tumors (dated by TCRdb to about 2020). Regarding the complete study: The researchers compared repertoires between peripheral blood samples and tumor or nodule tissue samples from patients with malignant or benign thyroid disease.

Library preparation employed PCR. These reads were obtained on an Illumina HiSeq 4000. The TCR beta-chain CDR3 region of each patient was profiled by high-throughput sequencing. Concerning the study's data processing: The researchers built a classifier to tell apart papillary thyroid cancer patients with distant metastasis, based on CDR3 differences among clinicopathological groups. The Shannon index was used to assess repertoire diversity, and the Morisita-Horn index was used to assess tumor-blood repertoire similarity. Using fastp trimming at Q25 and MiXCR clonotype assembly, TCRdb reanalyzed the public sequencing data and kept in-frame beta chains. None of the V and J calls come from the authors' own analysis; TCRdb made them. The sample table holds about 20,000 clones, of which less than 35% were seen once. Roughly 13% of the sample is in the top ten clones. What the authors observed across the whole study: In both blood and tumor samples, TCR beta diversity was reported to be significantly higher in malignant tumors than in benign nodules.

The CDR3 spans 16 residues, from the cysteine through the phenylalanine. Only CDR3 DNA is held: 48 bases, read in frame from base 1. In the germline V gene, CDR1 corresponds to SGHVS and CDR2 to FNYEAQ. The junction carries 10 bases between V and J, which are trimmed by 1 base and 1 base respectively. Sequenced material: blood. This clonotype was sampled from a female donor with papillary thyroid cancer or a benign thyroid nodule (not recorded which). Some clones in this sample may be carry-over from other donors' samples. Recombination connected TRBV7-6 to TRBJ2-2; the D gene is possibly TRBD1, with 5 bases matching. The CDR3 has the sequence CASSLGTRGNTGELFF. The nucleotide sequence is TGTGCCAGCAGCTTAGGGACAAGAGGGAACACCGGGGAGCTGTTTTTT.